These 21 T cell receptor beta chains share one sample of origin, sequenced in a study of T cell responses to AZD1222 COVID-19 vaccine. Using immunoSEQ multiplex PCR, the repertoire was profiled, and TCRdb retains in-frame clones only, with some absent. The table lists around 160,000 clones, 90% to 95% of them singletons, with 1.4% in the top ten. The sequences come from peripheral blood, collected on day 0 of AZD1222 vaccination. The source of these receptors is an adult in good health.

The chain recombines TRBV11-3 with TRBJ2-2; 9 nucleotides line up with TRBD2. V lost 6 bases, J lost 6 bases, and 11 bases stayed unmatched. The germline V gene has CDR1 SGHNT and CDR2 YENEEA. This CDR3 region has 16 residues. For the CDR3, the DNA is TGTGCCAGCAGACACTCCGGGACTAGCTTTGCCGGGGAGCTGTTTTTT. Its translation is CASRHSGTSFAGELFF. Together with reference TRBV11-3 and TRBJ2-2, the CDR3 gives the full variable domain: EAGVVQSPRYKIIEKKQPVAFWCNPISGHNTLYWYLQNLGQGPELLIRYENEEAVDDSQLPKDRFSAERLKGVDSTLKIQPAELGDSAVYLCASRHSGTSFAGELFFGEGSRLTVL.

The chain recombines TRBV19 with TRBJ2-1, with 10 bases fitting TRBD2. V lost 2 bases and J lost 5; bases outside the gene matches: 0. The germline gives CDR1 LNHDA, CDR2 SQIVND (reference sequence). This CDR3 is built from 14 residues. CDR3 sequence reads: CASSILAGDNEQFF. In DNA form, the CDR3 reads TGTGCCAGTAGTATACTAGCGGGAGACAATGAGCAGTTCTTC.

The rearrangement uses TRBV6-2 or TRBV6-3 and TRBJ2-1, with unresolved D. The CDR3 loop spans 12 amino acids. Germline CDR1 and CDR2: MNHEY and SVGEGT. The V gene lost 0 bases and the J gene lost 7 bases, with 4 bases spanning the gap. The CDR3 nucleotides read TGTGCCAGCAGTTACTCGCATAATGAGCAGTTCTTC. Its translation: CASSYSHNEQFF.

This chain connects TRBV4-3 to TRBJ2-2; no clear D gene. The germline V gene encodes CDR1 LGHNA and CDR2 YSLEER. This CDR3 comprises 13 residues. Trimming took off 2 bases at V and 6 bases at J, with 7 bases between the two ends. CDR3 bases: TGCGCCAGCAGCCAAATTCTTGCCGGGGAGCTGTTTTTT. Protein product: CASSQILAGELFF.

V usage is TRBV9 and J usage is TRBJ1-4; 8 nucleotides line up with TRBD1. V was clipped by 3 bases and J by 5 bases; unmatched bases: 3. The length of the CDR3 is 14 residues. Germline CDR1 reads SGDLS; CDR2 reads YYNGEE. This CDR3 is CASSGTGGNEKLFF. Here the CDR3 DNA reads TGTGCCAGCAGCGGAACAGGGGGGAATGAAAAACTGTTTTTT.

A single count supports this clone. The CDR3 nucleotides read TGTGCCAGCAGTTCCAGCTTAGCCAAAAACATTCAGTACTTC. Translating it yields CASSSSLAKNIQYF. The chain recombines TRBV27 with TRBJ2-4; D gene ambiguous. CDR1 and CDR2 from the germline V gene are MNHEY and SMNVEV (reference sequence). With 4 bases removed from V and 0 bases from J, the gap between germline ends came to 7 bases. This CDR3 region has 14 residues.

V usage is TRBV7-2 and J usage is TRBJ2-1; 9 bases line up with TRBD2. The CDR3 consists of 17 residues. J gave up 4 bases and V 5 bases, and 12 bases lay outside the gene matches. CDR1 is SGHTA and CDR2 is FQGNSA in the germline V gene. CDR3 bases: TGTGCCAGCAGCCGGAGGGCGGCTAGCGGGGTTTACAATGAGCAGTTCTTC. Translating it yields CASSRRAASGVYNEQFF.

The V call is TRBV6-1, the J call TRBJ2-2; maybe TRBD2 (5 bases). Germline assignment: CDR1 MNHNS and CDR2 SASEGT. Trimming left V 2 bases short and J 6 bases short, with 13 bases between. The CDR3 totals 15 residues. In DNA, the CDR3 is TGTGCCAGCAGTGAATTGAGCGGTCCGGCCGGGGAGCTGTTTTTT. It codes for CASSELSGPAGELFF.

The chain employs TRBV2 and TRBJ1-1; TRBD1 is a possible D gene (5 bases). Deletions cut 6 bases from V and 6 bases from J, with 23 bases between. CDR1 and CDR2 (germline): SNHLY, FYNNEI. The CDR3 spans 16 residues. CDR3: CASRPGAGPPGAEAFF. For the CDR3, the DNA is TGTGCCAGCAGACCCGGGGCGGGGCCCCCGGGCGCTGAAGCTTTCTTT.

The genes are TRBV7-8 and TRBJ2-7; 8 nucleotides align to TRBD1. Germline CDR1 and CDR2: SGHVS and FQNEAQ. This CDR3 is built from 12 residues. With V trimmed by 3 bases and J by 5 bases, 0 bases remained unmatched. CDR3 sequence: CASSLDRDEQYF. The CDR3 DNA is TGTGCCAGCAGCTTGGACAGGGACGAGCAGTACTTC.

This clone was counted once. The V and J genes are TRBV25-1 and TRBJ1-5, with D possibly TRBD1 on 5 matching bases. The germline V gene has CDR1 MGHDK and CDR2 SYGVNS. V gave up 2 bases and J gave up 2 bases, with 10 bases separating them. This CDR3 spans 15 amino acids. The CDR3 sequence is CASSEGGSGNQPQHF. As DNA, the CDR3 is TGTGCCAGCAGTGAAGGGGGGTCAGGCAATCAGCCCCAGCATTTT.

This sequence joins TRBV7-9 and TRBJ1-6; weak D call: TRBD1 (5 bases). V dropped 4 bases and J dropped 8 bases, with 12 bases sitting between them. The CDR3 extends over 14 amino acids. CDR1 is SEHNR and CDR2 is FQNEAQ in the germline V gene (reference sequence). As DNA, the CDR3 is TGTGCCAGCAGCTACGACAGAACGGATTCACCCCTCCACTTT. Its protein product is CASSYDRTDSPLHF.

The chain uses TRBV12-3 or TRBV12-4 and TRBJ2-1, with D hard to call. Trimming removed 5 bases at V and 10 bases at J, with 9 bases between. The CDR3 covers 11 residues. The CDR3 loop is CASSPRSEQFF. DNA for the CDR3: TGTGCCAGCAGTCCCCGGTCGGAGCAGTTCTTC.

This sequence joins TRBV9 and TRBJ1-1; no clear D gene. V lost 1 base and J lost 6, with 13 bases in between. Germline V lookup: CDR1 SGDLS, CDR2 YYNGEE. This CDR3 comprises 14 residues. The CDR3 is CASSVILGRAEAFF. DNA of the CDR3: TGTGCCAGCAGCGTAATTTTAGGGAGGGCTGAAGCTTTCTTT.

The chain recombines TRBV2 with TRBJ2-5; tentatively, D is TRBD1 (5 bases). Deletions cut 6 bases from V and 2 bases from J, with 7 bases between. The CDR3 contains 12 residues. CDR1 SNHLY and CDR2 FYNNEI come from the germline V gene. The CDR3 region has the DNA TGTGCCAGCAGACAGGATCAAGAGACCCAGTACTTC. This gives the protein CASRQDQETQYF.

V and J are TRBV27 and TRBJ2-7, with TRBD2 matching 8 bases. CDR1 MNHEY and CDR2 SMNVEV come from the germline V gene (reference sequence). V was clipped by 5 bases and J by 2 bases; unmatched bases: 14. The CDR3 is 17 amino acids. The CDR3 region has the DNA TGTGCCAGCAGTCAAAGCGGACTAGCTCAAATACCCTACGAGCAGTACTTC. The encoded protein is CASSQSGLAQIPYEQYF.

The chain recombines TRBV6-2 or TRBV6-3 with TRBJ2-3; 7 bases match TRBD1. The CDR3 extends over 15 amino acids. V lost 0 bases to trimming and J lost 3 bases; unmatched junction nucleotides: 3. Germline values: CDR1 MNHEY, CDR2 SVGEGT. The CDR3: CASSYSGTVTDTQYF. The CDR3 DNA sequence: TGTGCCAGCAGTTACTCAGGGACAGTGACAGATACGCAGTATTTT.

The chain uses TRBV10-2 and TRBJ1-3; no definite D call. Per the germline V gene, CDR1 is WSHSY and CDR2 is SAAADI. The CDR3 runs to 14 residues. V was clipped by 5 bases and J by 7 bases, with 15 bases between them. The CDR3 spells CASSFEVLANTIYF. CDR3 sequence (DNA): TGCGCCAGCAGTTTTGAAGTCCTAGCCAACACCATATATTTT.

V usage is TRBV5-5 and J usage is TRBJ1-1; a weak D match, TRBD1 (6 bases). V lost 0 bases and J lost 1, with 10 bases in between. The germline gives CDR1 SGHKS, CDR2 YYEKEE (reference sequence). The CDR3 is 15 residues long. CDR3 coding DNA: TGTGCCAGCAGCTTGGAGGGGGGGCGGAACACTGAAGCTTTCTTT. Protein sequence: CASSLEGGRNTEAFF. The entire variable domain, with the rest obtained from reference TRBV5-5 and TRBJ1-1, is as follows: DAGVTQSPTHLIKTRGQQVTLRCSPISGHKSVSWYQQVLGQGPQFIFQYYEKEERGRGNFPDRFSARQFPNYSSELNVNALLLGDSALYLCASSLEGGRNTEAFFGQGTRLTVV.

This chain uses TRBV7-2 with TRBJ2-1; 9 nucleotides match TRBD2. The CDR3 has 16 amino acids. Germline V gene data show CDR1 as SGHTA and CDR2 as FQGNSA. Trimming cost V 5 bases and J 8 bases; bases outside gene matches: 13. CDR3: CASSQGLAGRGHEQFF. The CDR3 DNA is TGTGCCAGCAGCCAGGGGCTAGCGGGGAGGGGGCATGAGCAGTTCTTC.

The rearrangement links TRBV19 to TRBJ1-4; D remains ambiguous. V gave up 1 base and J gave up 0 bases, with 21 bases separating them. Germline V gives CDR1 LNHDA, CDR2 SQIVND (reference sequence). The CDR3 covers 20 residues. The CDR3 here is CASSIVWWSFGVSTNEKLFF. CDR3 coding DNA: TGTGCCAGTAGTATAGTCTGGTGGTCGTTCGGGGTCTCAACTAATGAAAAACTGTTTTTT.